A single T cell receptor beta chain is shown here with its context. Its antigen is as yet unknown. The sample is drawn from a study of persistence of HIV-infected CD4 T cells. The wider study: Blood samples, up to roughly 200 mL, came from multiple time points, except two leukapheresis donors sampled once. Broader study findings: TCRbeta richness was lower in CMV- and Gag-responding cells than in anti-CD3/anti-CD28-responding cells.

V trimming: 0 bases; J trimming: 7 bases; junction bases outside the gene matches: 2. The CDR3 is made up of 14 amino acids. CDR1 KGHSH and CDR2 LQKENI come from the germline V gene. The immunoSEQ assay was version 4, run in survey mode. Only in-frame clones appear in the TCRdb table, and some are missing; sequencing was by immunoSEQ multiplex PCR. The sample holds 50,000 or so clones; 75% to 85% are singletons and the top ten take about 3%. Stimulation used around 10 ug/mL lysate from CMV-infected fibroblasts. CD40L-negative CD69-negative CD45RO-high memory CD4+ T cells were sorted as populations depleted of antigen-responding cells. Suppressive ART was started during chronic HIV-1 infection in these adults.

The receptor comes from an adult man with HIV who was CMV-seropositive. The chain recombines TRBV18 with TRBJ2-1; TRBD2 matches at 8 bases. Sequenced material: CD4+ T cells sorted from PBMCs after approximately 19-hour stimulation, taken from a patient who received antiretroviral therapy. CDR3 loop: CASSPPTSANEQFF. CDR3 in DNA: TGTGCCAGCTCACCACCGACTAGCGCTAATGAGCAGTTCTTC.